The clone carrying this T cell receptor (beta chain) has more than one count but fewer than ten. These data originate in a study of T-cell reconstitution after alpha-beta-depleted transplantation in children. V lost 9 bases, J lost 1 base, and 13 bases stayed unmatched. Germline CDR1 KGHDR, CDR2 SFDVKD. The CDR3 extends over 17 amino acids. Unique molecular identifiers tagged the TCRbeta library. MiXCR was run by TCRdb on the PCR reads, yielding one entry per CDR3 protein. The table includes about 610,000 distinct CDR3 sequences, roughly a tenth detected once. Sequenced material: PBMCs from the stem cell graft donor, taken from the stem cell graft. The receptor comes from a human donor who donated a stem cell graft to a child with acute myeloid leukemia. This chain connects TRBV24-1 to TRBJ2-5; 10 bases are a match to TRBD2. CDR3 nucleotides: TGTGCCACCCAAGGTGCTAGCGGGAGTCGGGTCCAAGAGACCCAGTACTTC. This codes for CATQGASGSRVQETQYF.